A single sample gave rise to the 8 T cell receptor beta chains below, sequenced in a study of blood T cell repertoires in COVID-19. Sequencing used immunoSEQ multiplex PCR; TCRdb keeps in-frame clones, though not all of them. Of approximately 200,000 clones listed, over 75% are singletons. Sequenced input: peripheral blood. The receptors originated from a man between 60 and 70 years old with acute or convalescent COVID-19.

With respect to this clone: Other nucleotide sequences from this sample produce the same CDR3. The V and J genes are TRBV7-9 and TRBJ1-2; the D is unclear. This CDR3 comprises 14 residues. Germline CDR1 SEHNR, CDR2 FQNEAQ (reference sequence). V lost 0 bases, J lost 1 base, and 6 bases lay in between. CDR3 sequence: CASSLASGNYGYTF. The CDR3 nucleotides are TGTGCCAGCAGCTTAGCGTCGGGTAACTATGGCTACACCTTC.

The chain employs TRBV28 and TRBJ1-5; TRBD1 matches at 8 bases. V was clipped by 7 bases and J by 4 bases; unmatched bases: 9. Per germline, CDR1 MDHEN and CDR2 SYDVKM. The CDR3 sequence is 15 residues long. CDR3 protein: CASTSPTGANQPQHF. DNA of the CDR3: TGTGCCAGCACCTCTCCGACAGGGGCAAATCAGCCCCAGCATTTT.

V and J are TRBV28 and TRBJ1-1; TRBD1 is a possible D gene (5 bases). The V end lost 2 bases, the J end lost 3 bases, and 10 bases lay between the germline ends. The germline gives CDR1 MDHEN, CDR2 SYDVKM. This CDR3 comprises 14 residues. The CDR3 DNA reads TGTGCCAGCAGTTTAGATCAGGGCGACACTGAAGCTTTCTTT. This translates into CASSLDQGDTEAFF. Filled out from reference TRBV28 and TRBJ1-1, the complete variable domain reads DVKVTQSSRYLVKRTGEKVFLECVQDMDHENMFWYRQDPGLGLRLIYFSYDVKMKEKGDIPEGYSVSREKKERFSLILESASTNQTSMYLCASSLDQGDTEAFFGQGTRLTVV.

The chain couples TRBV19 to TRBJ1-3; D gene uncertain. V lost 5 bases and J 4 bases, leaving 9 bases between the germline ends. This CDR3 region has 13 residues. Germline CDR1 reads LNHDA; CDR2 reads SQIVND (reference sequence). Written as DNA, the CDR3 is TGTGCCAGTAGTTCCGGGAGAGGAAACACCATATATTTT. Its protein is CASSSGRGNTIYF.

The V call is TRBV30, the J call TRBJ1-1; 10 positions match TRBD1. The germline V gene encodes CDR1 GTSNPN and CDR2 SVGIG (reference sequence). The CDR3 has 12 amino acids. J lost 4 bases, V lost 8 bases, and 4 bases had no gene match. Here the CDR3 reads CAGDRGGTEAFF. CDR3 DNA sequence: TGTGCCGGGGACAGGGGAGGCACTGAAGCTTTCTTT.

J is TRBJ1-1 and V is TRBV20-1, with a possible D match to TRBD1 (5 bases). CDR1 and CDR2 (germline): DFQATT, SNEGSKA (reference sequence). Trimming stripped 3 bases from V and 6 bases from J, with 8 bases between. The CDR3 runs to 11 residues. The CDR3 spells CSASRGAEAFF. DNA for the CDR3: TGCAGTGCTAGCCGGGGGGCTGAAGCTTTCTTT.

This chain connects TRBV30 to TRBJ1-1, with 8 bases fitting TRBD1. V shed 6 bases and J 4 bases; nucleotides not matched to a gene: 7. Germline CDR1 reads GTSNPN; CDR2 reads SVGIG (reference sequence). CDR3 size: 13 residues. The CDR3 DNA reads TGTGCCTGCCCCAGGGGGCTAAGCACTGAAGCTTTCTTT. This codes for CACPRGLSTEAFF.

This chain uses TRBV11-1 with TRBJ2-1; perhaps TRBD1 as D (7 bases). Germline loops: CDR1 SGHAT, CDR2 FQDESV (reference sequence). The V end lost 5 bases, the J end lost 2 bases, and 13 bases lay between the germline ends. The CDR3 has 15 amino acids. The DNA of the CDR3 is TGTGCCAGCAGCGCCGCAGGGGGGCCCTACAATGAGCAGTTCTTC. Protein sequence: CASSAAGGPYNEQFF.